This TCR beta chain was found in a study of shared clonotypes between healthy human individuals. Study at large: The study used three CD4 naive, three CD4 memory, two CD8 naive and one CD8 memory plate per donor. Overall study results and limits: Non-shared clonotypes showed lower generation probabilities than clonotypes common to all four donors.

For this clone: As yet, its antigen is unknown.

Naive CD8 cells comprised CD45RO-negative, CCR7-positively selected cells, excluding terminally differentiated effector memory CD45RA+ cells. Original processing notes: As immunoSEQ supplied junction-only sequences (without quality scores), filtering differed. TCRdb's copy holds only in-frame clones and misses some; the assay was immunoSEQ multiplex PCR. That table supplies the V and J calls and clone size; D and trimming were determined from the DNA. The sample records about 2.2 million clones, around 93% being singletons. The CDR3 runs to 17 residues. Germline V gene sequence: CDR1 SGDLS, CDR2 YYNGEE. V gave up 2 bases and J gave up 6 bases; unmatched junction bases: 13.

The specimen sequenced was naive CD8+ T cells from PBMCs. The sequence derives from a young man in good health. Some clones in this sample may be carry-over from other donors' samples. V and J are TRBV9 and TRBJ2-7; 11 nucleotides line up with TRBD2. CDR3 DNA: TGTGCCAGCAGCGTTTTGGACGGAACTAGCGGGAGTTCCGAGCAGTACTTC. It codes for CASSVLDGTSGSSEQYF.